One sample yielded the 11 T cell receptor beta chains listed below, sequenced in a study of type 1 and type 2 diabetes patients. Genomic DNA was the PCR template. Multiplex PCR with 30 forward and 13 reverse primers amplified the TCR beta CDR3. Via MiXCR, TCRdb re-called the multiplex PCR reads, giving one row per CDR3 protein. Here the sample spans 250,000 or so distinct CDR3 sequences, approximately 45% being singletons. The sample taken for sequencing was peripheral blood mononuclear cells (PBMCs). These receptors were obtained from a young man with type 2 diabetes.

The gene calls are TRBV14 and TRBJ2-7; no reliable D call. V was shortened by 5 bases and J by 6 bases, with 14 bases between the two germline ends. This CDR3 spans 13 amino acids. Germline CDR1 SGHDN, CDR2 FVKESK. CDR3 amino acids: CASSMSEFGEQYF. As DNA, the CDR3 is TGTGCCAGCAGCATGAGCGAATTTGGCGAGCAGTACTTC.

The CDR3 sequence: CASSRSGIEQYF. The CDR3 bases are TGTGCCAGCAGTCGCTCAGGGATCGAGCAGTACTTC. The V call is TRBV7-2, the J call TRBJ2-7; D might be TRBD1 (5 bases). Germline CDR1 SGHTA, CDR2 FQGNSA. V lost 6 bases, J lost 6 bases, and 12 bases lay in between. The CDR3 is made up of 12 amino acids.

The CDR3: CAWSGGRRYNEQFF. The CDR3 DNA reads TGTGCCTGGAGTGGCGGGAGACGGTACAATGAGCAGTTCTTC. The chain combines TRBV30 with TRBJ2-1; TRBD2 matches 7 bases. After removal of 1 base from V and 4 bases from J, the junction contained 4 bases not matched to a gene. Per the germline V gene, CDR1 is GTSNPN and CDR2 is SVGIG (reference sequence). The CDR3 extends over 14 amino acids. The complete variable domain, with remaining parts taken from reference TRBV30 and TRBJ2-1, reads SQTIHQWPATLVQPVGSPLSLECTVEGTSNPNLYWYRQAAGRGLQLLFYSVGIGQISSEVPQNLSASRPQDRQFILSSKKLLLSDSGFYLCAWSGGRRYNEQFFGPGTRLTVL.

The chain couples TRBV2 to TRBJ2-5; TRBD2 matches 8 bases. V shed 9 bases, J shed 2 bases, and the junction held 5 bases outside the gene matches. Per germline, CDR1 SNHLY and CDR2 FYNNEI. The CDR3 runs 13 residues. The CDR3 DNA reads TGTGCCAGGCGGGGGGCCCTACAAGAGACCCAGTACTTC. Residues: CARRGALQETQYF.

The chain is built from TRBV28 and TRBJ1-3; a possible D gene is TRBD1 (5 bases). Between the trimmed V and J ends, which lost 9 bases and 3 bases, there was a span of 12 bases. CDR1 and CDR2 (germline): MDHEN, SYDVKM. This CDR3 has 13 amino acids. The CDR3, as DNA: TGTGCCAGTTCCGGGACCGGTGGAAACACCATATATTTT. It specifies CASSGTGGNTIYF.

The gene calls are TRBV19 and TRBJ1-5; no clear D gene. V lost 3 bases and J lost 0, with 12 bases in between. This CDR3 spans 16 amino acids. Looked up from germline, CDR1 is LNHDA and CDR2 is SQIVND (reference sequence). The CDR3 sequence is CASSMGPTVSNQPQHF. DNA for the CDR3: TGTGCCAGTAGTATGGGTCCCACTGTTAGCAATCAGCCCCAGCATTTT.

This chain links TRBV20-1 with TRBJ2-7; D ambiguous. CDR1 DFQATT and CDR2 SNEGSKA come from the germline V gene (reference sequence). This CDR3 is 11 amino acids long. V lost 7 bases to trimming and J lost 2 bases, with 9 bases between them. The CDR3 sequence is CSGHRAYEQYF. The CDR3 region has the DNA TGCAGTGGCCACCGGGCCTACGAGCAGTACTTC.

This chain links TRBV5-1 with TRBJ1-1; D is ambiguous. CDR3 length equals 17 residues. With 0 bases removed from V and 1 base from J, the gap between germline ends came to 16 bases. The germline V gene has CDR1 SGHRS and CDR2 YFSETQ. The CDR3 DNA is TGCGCCAGCAGCTTGGCTTTAAACACAGCCAAGAACACTGAAGCTTTCTTT. Translation: CASSLALNTAKNTEAFF.

J is TRBJ2-4 and V is TRBV29-1; the D call may be TRBD1 or TRBD2 (5 bases each). This CDR3 spans 14 amino acids. Trimming shortened V by 6 bases and J by 7 bases, and 19 bases separated the two germline ends. Germline V gives CDR1 SQVTM, CDR2 ANQGSEA. CDR3 protein: CSVAERGLGNIQYF. The DNA of the CDR3 is TGCAGCGTCGCGGAGAGGGGTCTAGGGAACATTCAGTACTTC.

The rearrangement uses TRBV7-3 and TRBJ2-7; TRBD1 might be the D (5 bases). CDR1 and CDR2 (germline): SGHTA, FQGTGA. The CDR3 consists of 13 residues. Between the trimmed V and J ends, which lost 9 bases and 3 bases, there was a span of 15 bases. CDR3 protein: CASCPLTDYEQYF. CDR3 DNA: TGTGCCAGTTGTCCACTGACAGACTACGAGCAGTACTTC.

The chain is built from TRBV7-6 and TRBJ2-7; D ambiguous. The V end was cut by 7 bases, the J end by 3 bases, with 13 bases between. Looked up from germline, CDR1 is SGHVS and CDR2 is FNYEAQ. This CDR3 is 13 amino acids long. This chain's CDR3 is CASTSGLNYEQYF. The CDR3 DNA sequence: TGTGCCAGCACCTCCGGGTTAAACTACGAGCAGTACTTC.